This record concerns one TCR beta chain sequence. Some clones are missing from TCRdb's copy, which holds only in-frame ones; the method was immunoSEQ multiplex PCR. In the table there are 80,000 to 100,000 clones, roughly 92% of which are singletons. This entry comes from a study of control samples from healthy donors and cancer patients. CDR1 and CDR2 from the germline V gene are MNHEY and SVGAGI. The CDR3 is 14 residues long. Trimming removed 8 bases at V and 1 base at J, with 14 bases between. Sequencing was done on a sample of blood. The gene calls are TRBV6-5 and TRBJ1-1; tentative D call: TRBD1 (6 bases). The clonotype comes from a human donor in good health. The donor label of this sample is uncertain. In DNA, the CDR3 is TGTGCCAGCGCGCTGACAGGCAAGAACACTGAAGCTTTCTTT. This codes for CASALTGKNTEAFF.